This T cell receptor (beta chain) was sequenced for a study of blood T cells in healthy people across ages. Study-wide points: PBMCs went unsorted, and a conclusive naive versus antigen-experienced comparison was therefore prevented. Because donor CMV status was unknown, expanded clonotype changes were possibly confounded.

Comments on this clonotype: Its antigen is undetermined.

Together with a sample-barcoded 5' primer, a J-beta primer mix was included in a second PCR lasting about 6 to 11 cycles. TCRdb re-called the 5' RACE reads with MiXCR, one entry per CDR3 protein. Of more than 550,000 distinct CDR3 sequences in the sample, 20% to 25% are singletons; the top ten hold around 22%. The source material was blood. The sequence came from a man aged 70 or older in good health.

CDR3 DNA: TGTGCCAGCAGCGTAGCGGTGCGGCAGGGGGCCGGGGAGCTGTTTTTT. As protein: CASSVAVRQGAGELFF. The chain is built from TRBV9 and TRBJ2-2, with 7 nucleotides matching TRBD1. CDR1 is SGDLS and CDR2 is YYNGEE in the germline V gene. The CDR3 totals 16 residues. Trimming took 0 bases from V and 6 from J; bases not matched to a gene: 8.